In its sample, the clone carrying this TCR beta chain was seen a few times. Antigen: not known. All donors were healthy Caucasians. Using its own MiXCR run on the 5' RACE reads, TCRdb lists one record per CDR3 protein. The sample holds under 1 million distinct CDR3 sequences, 10% to 15% seen once. This sample is part of a study of identical twins. The study's findings and limits: Modeled out-of-frame TCR alpha sharing in monozygotic twins fell below observed levels. Fewer insertions were carried by abundant cord blood beta clonotypes, but none was seen in memory repertoires. Beta out-of-frame sequences showed weaker excess twin sharing.

This CDR3 has 17 residues. Germline loops: CDR1 MNHNS, CDR2 SASEGT. With V trimmed by 7 bases and J by 0 bases, 9 bases remained unmatched. The same sample was also used in a study of yellow fever vaccine responses in identical twins.

The clonotype originates from a woman younger than 35 in good health. This chain connects TRBV6-1 to TRBJ2-3; 11 bases fit TRBD2. The sequenced sample consisted of PBMCs. This CDR3 is CASTKVAGGRSTDTQYF. CDR3 in DNA: TGTGCCAGCACCAAAGTAGCGGGAGGGCGCAGCACAGATACGCAGTATTTT.